The entry that follows covers one T cell receptor beta chain sequence. The source of the sample is a study of blood T cell repertoires in COVID-19. Study details: Acute and convalescent COVID-19 samples came from the United States, Italy and Spain. T cells, B-cell-depleted T cells, or PBMCs provided the cDNA or gDNA that served as material.

In the authors' methods: Reference gene primer amplification yielded estimated nucleated cell counts. TCRdb's copy holds only in-frame clones and misses some; the assay was immunoSEQ multiplex PCR. V and J calls plus clone size are reproduced from that table; the DNA served to infer D and trimming. Among some 50,000 clones listed, 70% to 90% were seen once. The sequenced sample consisted of peripheral blood. This TCR was recovered from a human donor in a cohort sampled during active COVID-19.

The CDR3 loop is CASSPLRQGGSSGANVLTF. CDR3 DNA: TGTGCCAGCAGTCCCCTGCGGCAGGGGGGAAGCTCTGGGGCCAACGTCCTGACTTTC. This sequence joins TRBV27 and TRBJ2-6; D is possibly TRBD1 (7 bases). V gave up 5 bases and J gave up 0 bases, with 20 bases separating them. The germline V gene has CDR1 MNHEY and CDR2 SMNVEV (reference sequence). There are 19 residues in the CDR3.